Listed here are 28 T cell receptor beta chains from one sample, sequenced in a study of cytomegalovirus exposure and HLA in healthy donors (dated by TCRdb to the late 2010s). Library preparation was by the immunoSEQ multiplex PCR assay. For the multiplex PCR, a mixture combining 60 forward primers for TCR Vbeta segments and 13 reverse primers for TCR Jbeta segments was used. The table comes from immuneACCESS by way of TCRdb, which keeps in-frame sequences with V and J called. Part of the clones is missing from these tables; in studies checked, under half for an unresolved V gene and the rest for unknown reasons. The sample yields some 100,000 clones; approximately 75% were counted once. In total, the top ten clones hold around 5.2% of the sample. The specimen was PBMCs. These TCRs come from a man over 45 in good health and CMV-seropositive.

This clone was found a few times. The chain joins TRBV25-1 to TRBJ2-2; 10 bases match TRBD2. Trimming removed 3 bases from V and 6 bases from J; junction bases left unmatched: 4. Germline V gene lookup returns CDR1 MGHDK and CDR2 SYGVNS. The CDR3 runs 15 residues. The CDR3, as DNA: TGTGCCAGCAGTGACCTAGCGGGAGTCGCCGGGGAGCTGTTTTTT. Amino acid sequence: CASSDLAGVAGELFF.

The rearrangement joins TRBV5-4 to TRBJ2-5, with 10 nucleotides matching TRBD2. V dropped 4 bases and J dropped 5; count of bases not matched to a gene: 8. Looked up from germline, CDR1 is SGHNT and CDR2 is YYREEE (reference sequence). The CDR3 consists of 15 residues. CDR3 sequence reads: CASSPGLAAGETQYF. DNA for the CDR3: TGTGCCAGCAGCCCTGGACTAGCGGCGGGGGAGACCCAGTACTTC.

The chain employs TRBV4-2 and TRBJ2-1, with D possibly being TRBD2 (7 bases). There are 17 residues in the CDR3. The V gene lost 7 bases and the J gene lost 6 bases, with 25 bases spanning the gap. The germline V gene encodes CDR1 LGHNA and CDR2 YNFKEQ. The CDR3 DNA is TGTGCCAGCACCTACTCATTAAGGGGGGGACCCCCCAATGAGCAGTTCTTC. Protein sequence: CASTYSLRGGPPNEQFF.

Written as DNA, the CDR3 is TGTGCCAGCAGCTTGGGGAGGCCCACCCAGTACTTC. It encodes CASSLGRPTQYF. The genes are TRBV5-8 and TRBJ2-5; D possibly corresponds to TRBD2 (5 bases). The CDR3 is 12 residues long. CDR1 and CDR2 from the germline V gene are SGHTS and YDEGEE. V lost 0 bases and J lost 8, with 8 bases in between.

The chain joins TRBV30 to TRBJ1-2; 7 bases agree with TRBD1. Germline CDR1 reads GTSNPN; CDR2 reads SVGIG (reference sequence). The CDR3 contains 16 residues. V lost 2 bases to trimming and J lost 0 bases; unmatched junction nucleotides: 9. The CDR3 nucleotides read TGTGCCTGGAGTTCGCACAGGGGACGTCCTAACTATGGCTACACCTTC. Translated: CAWSSHRGRPNYGYTF.

V and J are TRBV19 and TRBJ1-2; no reliable D call. V shed 2 bases and J shed 5 bases, with 15 bases lying between them. The CDR3 has 15 amino acids. CDR1 LNHDA and CDR2 SQIVND come from the germline V gene (reference sequence). The CDR3 loop reads CASSIRDTQPYGYTF. CDR3 DNA: TGTGCCAGTAGTATACGAGACACTCAACCGTATGGCTACACCTTC.

The table lists this clone with a count of one. The chain uses TRBV27 and TRBJ1-5, with D unresolved. Germline V lookup: CDR1 MNHEY, CDR2 SMNVEV (reference sequence). V was shortened by 5 bases and J by 0 bases, with 11 bases between the two germline ends. CDR3 length: 15 residues. The CDR3 spells CASSPTYYSNQPQHF. CDR3 coding DNA: TGTGCCAGCAGTCCGACCTACTATAGCAATCAGCCCCAGCATTTT.

V is TRBV25-1 and J is TRBJ2-1; 11 bases map to TRBD2. This CDR3 contains 15 residues. Germline V lookup: CDR1 MGHDK, CDR2 SYGVNS. V was clipped by 1 base and J by 8 bases; unmatched bases: 4. CDR3 region: CASSELTSGSYEQFF. In DNA, the CDR3 is TGTGCCAGCAGTGAATTAACTAGCGGGAGCTATGAGCAGTTCTTC.

The CDR3 protein is CASRAGDNTDTQYF. DNA for the CDR3: TGTGCCAGCAGAGCGGGGGATAACACAGATACGCAGTATTTT. The V and J genes are TRBV28 and TRBJ2-3, with 8 nucleotides matching TRBD2. Trimming at V came to 6 bases and at J to 2 bases, leaving 4 bases not matched to a gene. The CDR3 spans 14 residues. The germline gives CDR1 MDHEN, CDR2 SYDVKM.

The chain has TRBV9 and TRBJ2-3; D gene uncertain. This CDR3 spans 12 amino acids. CDR1 and CDR2 from the germline V gene are SGDLS and YYNGEE. Trimming took 4 bases from V and 8 from J, leaving 11 bases between them. In nucleotides, the CDR3 is TGTGCCAGCAGCTTCCCGGAGAGTACGCAGTATTTT. Translating it yields CASSFPESTQYF.

The genes are TRBV7-9 and TRBJ2-7, with 7 nucleotides matching TRBD1. Germline trimming cut 5 bases from V and 3 bases from J; bases unmatched to any gene: 10. Looked up from germline, CDR1 is SEHNR and CDR2 is FQNEAQ (reference sequence). The CDR3 runs 15 residues. This CDR3 is CASSGFRDSLYEQYF. CDR3 sequence (DNA): TGTGCCAGCAGCGGGTTTAGGGACAGTCTCTACGAGCAGTACTTC.

V gene TRBV7-2 combines with J gene TRBJ1-1; TRBD1 matches 8 bases. The CDR3 spans 15 residues. Trimming took 4 bases from V and 3 from J; bases not matched to a gene: 7. Germline CDR1 reads SGHTA; CDR2 reads FQGNSA. The CDR3: CASSSLDRVDTEAFF. CDR3 bases: TGTGCCAGCAGCTCCTTGGACAGGGTCGACACTGAAGCTTTCTTT.

J is TRBJ2-1 and V is TRBV4-3; TRBD2 matches 8 bases. CDR1 and CDR2 from the germline V gene are LGHNA and YSLEER. V lost 4 bases to trimming and J lost 3 bases; unmatched junction nucleotides: 20. The CDR3 covers 20 residues. The CDR3 nucleotides are TGCGCCAGCAGCCGAGACGCCTTAACTCTCGGGACTAGTGACTACAATGAGCAGTTCTTC. It encodes CASSRDALTLGTSDYNEQFF.

The chain carries TRBV5-6 and TRBJ1-1; D unclear. Between the trimmed V and J ends, which lost 4 bases and 4 bases, there was a span of 14 bases. Germline V gives CDR1 SGHDT, CDR2 YYEEEE. The CDR3 is 14 residues long. In DNA form, the CDR3 reads TGTGCCAGCAGCCCAACATATGGGAGCACTGAAGCTTTCTTT. Its protein product is CASSPTYGSTEAFF.

The V call is TRBV7-8, the J call TRBJ1-2; D is undetermined. There are 13 residues in the CDR3. The germline V gene encodes CDR1 SGHVS and CDR2 FQNEAQ. The V end was cut by 6 bases, the J end by 1 base, with 9 bases between. Here the CDR3 reads CASRPGINYGYTF. In DNA form, the CDR3 reads TGTGCCAGCAGACCCGGGATTAACTATGGCTACACCTTC.

The CDR3 nucleotides are TGTGCCAGCAGCGTAGGTGGGCGGGGGTCGAATGAGCAGTTCTTC. It yields the protein CASSVGGRGSNEQFF. The chain uses TRBV9 and TRBJ2-1; TRBD2 agrees at 7 bases. J was trimmed by 7 bases and V by 0 bases; bases with no gene match: 7. CDR1 is SGDLS, CDR2 YYNGEE, per germline. The CDR3 extends over 15 amino acids. The whole variable domain, remainder taken from reference TRBV9 and TRBJ2-1, is DSGVTQTPKHLITATGQRVTLRCSPRSGDLSVYWYQQSLDQGLQFLIQYYNGEERAKGNILERFSAQQFPDLHSELNLSSLELGDSALYFCASSVGGRGSNEQFFGPGTRLTVL.

J is TRBJ1-2 and V is TRBV6-5; D is possibly TRBD1 (6 bases). The CDR3 is 15 residues long. CDR1 is MNHEY and CDR2 is SVGAGI in the germline V gene. Trimming stripped 3 bases from V and 4 bases from J, with 15 bases between. This CDR3 reads CASSYSAGVRYGYTF. The CDR3 DNA reads as TGTGCCAGCAGTTATTCAGCAGGGGTCCGCTATGGCTACACCTTC.

This clone occurred once. V and J are TRBV5-4 and TRBJ1-2, with 8 bases fitting TRBD1. CDR3 length equals 15 residues. Germline trimming cut 5 bases from V and 4 bases from J; bases unmatched to any gene: 10. The V gene's germline CDR1 is SGHNT and CDR2 YYREEE (reference sequence). CDR3 sequence reads: CASSYTDRAPYGYTF. In DNA form, the CDR3 reads TGTGCCAGCAGTTATACGGACAGGGCACCCTATGGCTACACCTTC.

This clone was seen only a few times. V usage is TRBV27 and J usage is TRBJ1-4, with TRBD1 identical over 9 bases. Losses at the gene ends were 3 bases for V and 7 bases for J; bases not matched to a gene: 15. In germline, CDR1 is MNHEY, CDR2 SMNVEV (reference sequence). The length of the CDR3 is 18 residues. For the CDR3, the DNA is TGTGCCAGCAGTTTTTGGGCACGGGGGGACAGGGAGGGTGAAAAACTGTTTTTT. Translation: CASSFWARGDREGEKLFF.

The chain links TRBV30 to TRBJ2-1, with 10 nucleotides matching TRBD2. Germline-derived CDR1 and CDR2 are GTSNPN and SVGIG (reference sequence). The CDR3 has 17 residues. Losses at the gene ends were 1 base for V and 7 bases for J; bases not matched to a gene: 13. The CDR3 coding sequence is TGTGCCTGGAGTGAGAGGCCGGGACTAGCGCGAGGGAATGAGCAGTTCTTC. The encoded protein is CAWSERPGLARGNEQFF. Full variable domain (missing parts from reference TRBV30 and TRBJ2-1): SQTIHQWPATLVQPVGSPLSLECTVEGTSNPNLYWYRQAAGRGLQLLFYSVGIGQISSEVPQNLSASRPQDRQFILSSKKLLLSDSGFYLCAWSERPGLARGNEQFFGPGTRLTVL.

J is TRBJ2-5 and V is TRBV4-2; D gene ambiguous. CDR3 length: 13 amino acids. V dropped 6 bases and J dropped 2 bases, with 10 bases sitting between them. Germline V lookup: CDR1 LGHNA, CDR2 YNFKEQ. CDR3 protein: CASSRDWQETQYF. The CDR3 DNA reads TGTGCCAGCAGTCGCGACTGGCAAGAGACCCAGTACTTC.

This rearrangement joins TRBV18 to TRBJ1-2; TRBD1 matches 7 bases. The V gene end was trimmed by 3 bases and the J gene end by 3 bases; junction bases not matched to a gene: 7. The CDR3 has 15 residues. Germline values: CDR1 KGHSH, CDR2 LQKENI. The CDR3 reads CASSPNRGRDYGYTF. CDR3 DNA: TGTGCCAGCTCACCGAACAGGGGAAGAGACTATGGCTACACCTTC.

The rearrangement uses TRBV11-2 and TRBJ2-5; 10 positions match TRBD2. From germline, CDR1 is SGHAT and CDR2 FQNNGV. This CDR3 contains 16 residues. V lost 1 base, J lost 2 bases, and 4 bases stayed unmatched. The CDR3 loop reads CASSLGRTSGQETQYF. CDR3 sequence (DNA): TGTGCCAGCAGCTTAGGCCGGACTAGCGGACAAGAGACCCAGTACTTC.

V gene TRBV6-1 combines with J gene TRBJ2-5, with D perhaps matching TRBD1 (5 bases). The J call may be incorrect, as the DNA end agrees better with TRBJ2-7. The CDR3 totals 12 residues. Germline V lookup: CDR1 MNHNS, CDR2 SASEGT. The CDR3 sequence is CASKGEAYEQYF. DNA for the CDR3: TGTGCCAGCAAAGGGGAAGCCTACGAGCAGTACTTC.

This clone has only a few counts. This chain joins TRBV29-1 and TRBJ2-7, with a possible D match to TRBD1 (5 bases). The germline V gene encodes CDR1 SQVTM and CDR2 ANQGSEA. This CDR3 has 12 amino acids. V lost 4 bases to trimming and J lost 7 bases, with 14 bases between them. DNA of the CDR3: TGCAGCGTTGGAAGGGGAATCAGAGAGCAGTACTTC. It translates to CSVGRGIREQYF.

The V and J genes are TRBV19 and TRBJ1-2, with TRBD1 identical over 7 bases. This CDR3 has 14 amino acids. Germline CDR1 is LNHDA and CDR2 is SQIVND (reference sequence). The J segment lost 5 bases and the V segment lost 7 bases, leaving 10 bases of the junction unmatched. The CDR3 region is CASTKQGLGYGYTF. The CDR3 coding sequence is TGTGCCAGTACCAAACAGGGGCTCGGGTATGGCTACACCTTC.

V usage is TRBV7-8 and J usage is TRBJ2-5, with 7 bases identical to TRBD1. The CDR3 sequence is 14 residues long. Germline CDR1 SGHVS, CDR2 FQNEAQ. V trimming: 4 bases; J trimming: 5 bases; junction bases outside the gene matches: 7. In DNA form, the CDR3 reads TGTGCCAGCAGCTACGACAGGGCTCGGGAGACCCAGTACTTC. Residues: CASSYDRARETQYF.

This sequence joins TRBV18 and TRBJ2-1; 9 positions match TRBD2. Germline CDR1 reads KGHSH; CDR2 reads LQKENI. J was trimmed by 4 bases and V by 3 bases; bases with no gene match: 4. This CDR3 comprises 15 residues. The CDR3 DNA follows: TGTGCCAGCTCACCGTTACTAGCGGGTTACAATGAGCAGTTCTTC. It specifies CASSPLLAGYNEQFF. Using reference TRBV18 and TRBJ2-1 for the parts outside the CDR3, the full variable domain is NAGVMQNPRHLVRRRGQEARLRCSPMKGHSHVYWYRQLPEEGLKFMVYLQKENIIDESGMPKERFSAEFPKEGPSILRIQQVVRGDSAAYFCASSPLLAGYNEQFFGPGTRLTVL.